The TCR beta chain described here comes from a study of shared clonotypes between healthy human individuals. Nashville, Tennessee was home to all donors, who were Caucasian adults. Germline CDR1 and CDR2: SGHTA and FQGTGA. The CDR3 spans 14 residues. Trimming removed 1 base at V and 5 bases at J, with 10 bases between. The deep-level immunoSEQ assay was used. For sorted subsets, about 190 ng DNA per replicate equaled about 30,000 T cell genomes. Libraries were prepared by immunoSEQ multiplex PCR; TCRdb keeps only in-frame clonotypes and omits some of them. Of around 2.3 million clones in the sample, around 95% were seen once.

The sequencing input was naive CD4+ T cells sorted from blood. Subset indicated: CD45RA+ positively selected. V is TRBV7-3 and J is TRBJ2-3; no firm D call. The sequence derives from a man between 18 and 35 years old in good health. The CDR3 here is CASSLNPIGDTQYF. The CDR3 DNA is TGTGCCAGCAGCTTAAACCCAATCGGAGATACGCAGTATTTT.